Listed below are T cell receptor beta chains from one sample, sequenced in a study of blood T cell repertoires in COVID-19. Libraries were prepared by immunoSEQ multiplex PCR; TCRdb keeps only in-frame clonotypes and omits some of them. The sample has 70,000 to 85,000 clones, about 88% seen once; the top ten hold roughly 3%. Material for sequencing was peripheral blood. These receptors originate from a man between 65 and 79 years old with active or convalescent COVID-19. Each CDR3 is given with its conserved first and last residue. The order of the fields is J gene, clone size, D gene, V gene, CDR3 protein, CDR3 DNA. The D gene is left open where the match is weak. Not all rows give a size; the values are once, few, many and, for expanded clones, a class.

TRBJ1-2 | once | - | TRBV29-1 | CSVGEKRGYTF | TGCAGCGTTGGAGAGAAGCGGGGCTACACCTTC
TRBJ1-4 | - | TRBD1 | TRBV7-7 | CASSLNRGEKLFF | TGTGCCAGCAGCTTGAACAGGGGTGAAAAACTGTTTTTT
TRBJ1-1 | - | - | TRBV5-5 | CASSLGGQLEAFF | TGTGCCAGCAGCTTGGGGGGGCAGCTTGAAGCTTTCTTT
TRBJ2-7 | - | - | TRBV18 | CASSPSSPSGTYEQYF | TGTGCCAGCTCACCAAGTTCGCCCAGCGGAACCTACGAGCAGTACTTC
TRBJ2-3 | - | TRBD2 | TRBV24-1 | CATSVGGGGTDTQYF | TGTGCCACCAGTGTTGGGGGAGGGGGCACAGATACGCAGTATTTT
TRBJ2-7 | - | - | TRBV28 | CASTPRDTVGQYF | TGTGCCAGCACCCCCCGGGACACAGTCGGCCAGTACTTC
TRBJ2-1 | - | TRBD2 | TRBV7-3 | CASSLRGASGRVNEQFF | TGTGCCAGCAGCTTAAGGGGAGCTAGCGGGAGGGTAAATGAGCAGTTCTTC
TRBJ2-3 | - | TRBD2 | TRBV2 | CASSDGGGAGDTQYF | TGTGCCAGCAGTGATGGCGGGGGGGCAGGTGATACGCAGTATTTT
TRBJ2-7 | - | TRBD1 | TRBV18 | CASSPRDRAYEQYF | TGTGCCAGCTCACCACGGGACAGGGCCTACGAGCAGTACTTC
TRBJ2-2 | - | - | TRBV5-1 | CASSLAEGGITGELFF | TGCGCCAGCAGCTTGGCGGAAGGGGGAATCACCGGGGAGCTGTTTTTT
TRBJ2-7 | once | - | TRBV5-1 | CASSVSGSYEQYF | TGCGCCAGCAGTGTGTCAGGCTCCTACGAGCAGTACTTC
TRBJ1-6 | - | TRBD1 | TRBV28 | CASSPPGTGDSPLHF | TGTGCCAGCAGTCCTCCAGGGACAGGAGATTCACCCCTCCACTTT
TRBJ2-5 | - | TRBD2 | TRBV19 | CASSISTAGPQETQYF | TGTGCCAGTAGTATATCTACAGCGGGGCCCCAAGAGACCCAGTACTTC
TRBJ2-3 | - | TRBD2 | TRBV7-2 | CASSLAPRVAGGGTDTQYF | TGTGCCAGCAGCTTAGCCCCGCGGGTAGCGGGAGGGGGCACAGATACGCAGTATTTT
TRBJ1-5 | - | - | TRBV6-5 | CASKFIRTDNQPQHF | TGTGCCAGCAAGTTTATCCGGACAGACAATCAGCCCCAGCATTTT
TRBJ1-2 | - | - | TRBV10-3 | CATDRGGTYGYTF | TGTGCCACGGACAGAGGGGGTACCTATGGCTACACCTTC
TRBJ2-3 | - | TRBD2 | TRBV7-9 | CASSAGLGGADTQYF | TGTGCCAGCAGCGCGGGACTAGGAGGAGCAGATACGCAGTATTTT
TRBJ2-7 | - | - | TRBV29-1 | CSVGSLLNEQYF | TGCAGCGTAGGTAGCCTACTGAACGAGCAGTACTTC
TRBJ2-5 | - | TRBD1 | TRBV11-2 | CASSLFRGRETQYF | TGTGCCAGCAGCTTATTCAGGGGGCGAGAGACCCAGTACTTC
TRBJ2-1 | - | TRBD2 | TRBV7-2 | CASSFVAGGVFF | TGTGCCAGCAGCTTTGTAGCGGGAGGCGTGTTCTTC
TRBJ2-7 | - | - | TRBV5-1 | CASSFTGPSYEQYF | TGCGCCAGCAGCTTCACAGGCCCTTCCTACGAGCAGTACTTC
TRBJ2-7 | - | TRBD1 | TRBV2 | CASRLTGGAGNEQYF | TGTGCCAGCAGACTGACAGGGGGCGCTGGGAACGAGCAGTACTTC
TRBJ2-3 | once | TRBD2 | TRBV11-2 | CASSSLRGAGGRTDTQYF | TGTGCCAGCAGCTCCCTCCGGGGGGCGGGGGGGCGCACAGATACGCAGTATTTT
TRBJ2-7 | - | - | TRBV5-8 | CASSLLNPTYYEQYF | TGTGCCAGCAGCTTGTTGAATCCTACCTACTACGAGCAGTACTTC
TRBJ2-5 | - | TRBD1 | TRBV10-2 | CASSAGQGIETQYF | TGCGCCAGCAGTGCGGGACAGGGCATAGAGACCCAGTACTTC
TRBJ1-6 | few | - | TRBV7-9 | CASSQLAGSPLHF | TGTGCCAGCAGCCAGTTGGCTGGTTCACCCCTCCACTTT
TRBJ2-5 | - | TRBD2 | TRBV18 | CASSPRSSGGALETQYF | TGTGCCAGCTCACCTCGATCGAGCGGGGGGGCTTTGGAGACCCAGTACTTC
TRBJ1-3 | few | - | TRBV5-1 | CASSLALQGSGNTIYF | TGCGCCAGCAGCTTGGCCCTTCAGGGCTCTGGAAACACCATATATTTT
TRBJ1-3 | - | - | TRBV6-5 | CASSYSGGAGNTIYF | TGTGCCAGCAGTTACTCGGGAGGGGCTGGAAACACCATATATTTT
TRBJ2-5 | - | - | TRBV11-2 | CASSLERQGKETQYF | TGTGCCAGCAGCTTAGAACGGCAGGGTAAAGAGACCCAGTACTTC
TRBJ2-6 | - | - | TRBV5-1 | CASSLPLTGSGANVLTF | TGCGCCAGCAGCTTGCCCCTTACGGGCTCTGGGGCCAACGTCCTGACTTTC
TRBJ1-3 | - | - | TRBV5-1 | CASSGSLGNTIYF | TGCGCCAGCAGCGGGAGTCTCGGAAACACCATATATTTT